Listed below are T cell receptor beta chains from one sample, sequenced in a study of cytotoxic CD8 clonotypes in ibrutinib-treated CLL. Profiling relied on immunoSEQ multiplex PCR, and the TCRdb table lists in-frame clones only, not all of them. The data contain some 35,000 clones, about 70% of them singletons. The sample here was PBMCs, taken at disease progression, from a patient treated with ibrutinib. The receptors here all came from a human donor with chronic lymphocytic leukemia. Both conserved end residues are part of each CDR3. The D gene is left open where the match is weak. Where a row states a size, it is once, few, many or the class of an expanded clone; other rows omit it.

j_call,v_call,clone_size,d_call,cdr3_aa,cdr3_nt
TRBJ2-7,TRBV19,.,TRBD1,CASSNRDRAYEQYF,TGTGCCAGTAGTAACCGGGACAGAGCATACGAGCAGTACTTC
TRBJ2-5,TRBV5-1,.,.,CASSTQPTTQQETQYF,TGCGCCAGCAGCACACAACCTACAACCCAACAAGAGACCCAGTACTTC
TRBJ1-1,TRBV2,.,.,CASKGDGTGTEAFF,TGTGCCAGCAAGGGTGATGGGACGGGGACTGAAGCTTTCTTT
TRBJ2-1,TRBV2,.,.,CASRRVRTGAYNEQFF,TGTGCCAGCAGGAGGGTCAGGACGGGTGCCTACAATGAGCAGTTCTTC
TRBJ1-6,TRBV27,few,.,CASSFGGNSPLHF,TGTGCCAGCAGTTTTGGGGGAAATTCACCCCTCCACTTT
TRBJ2-3,TRBV29-1,.,.,CSVEGGDTDTQYF,TGCAGCGTTGAGGGAGGCGACACAGATACGCAGTATTTT
TRBJ1-1,TRBV6-5,.,.,CASRRTGFSDTEAFF,TGTGCCAGCAGGAGAACAGGGTTTTCGGACACTGAAGCTTTCTTT
TRBJ2-3,TRBV6-5,.,.,CASSHNQGTDTQYF,TGTGCCAGCAGTCACAACCAGGGCACAGATACGCAGTATTTT
TRBJ1-1,TRBV15,.,.,CATSRTGYTEAFF,TGTGCCACCAGCAGAACAGGCTACACTGAAGCTTTCTTT
TRBJ1-2,TRBV29-1,.,.,CSESGPGGYTF,TGCAGCGAATCGGGACCGGGGGGCTACACCTTC
TRBJ2-7,TRBV27,.,.,CASRGREEQLGSEQYF,TGTGCCAGCAGAGGTAGGGAGGAGCAATTGGGGAGCGAGCAGTACTTC
TRBJ1-4,TRBV5-6,.,.,CASSFYVGDEKLFF,TGTGCCAGCAGCTTTTACGTAGGGGATGAAAAACTGTTTTTT
TRBJ2-7,TRBV7-5,.,.,CVRSLGVRGDEQYF,TGTGTCAGAAGCTTAGGCGTACGGGGTGACGAGCAGTACTTC
TRBJ2-1,TRBV7-6,.,TRBD2,CASSLGSLATYNEQFF,TGTGCCAGCAGCTTAGGTTCACTAGCGACCTACAATGAGCAGTTCTTC
TRBJ2-1,TRBV5-5,.,TRBD1,CASTLRPQGDEQFF,TGTGCCAGCACCCTAAGACCCCAGGGGGATGAGCAGTTCTTC
TRBJ1-1,TRBV9,.,TRBD1,CASGGGQGFPEAFF,TGTGCCAGCGGGGGGGGACAGGGTTTCCCTGAAGCTTTCTTT
TRBJ1-2,TRBV6-1,.,.,CASSEAFWTPYGYTF,TGTGCCAGCAGTGAAGCGTTTTGGACACCATATGGCTACACCTTC
TRBJ2-6,TRBV5-6,.,TRBD1,CASAGTGGFTGANVLTF,TGTGCCAGCGCCGGGACAGGGGGCTTTACTGGGGCCAACGTCCTGACTTTC
TRBJ2-7,TRBV7-9,.,.,CASSLGVSSSYEQYF,TGTGCCAGCAGCTTAGGTGTCAGTTCCTCCTACGAGCAGTACTTC
TRBJ1-2,TRBV5-4,few,TRBD1,CASSSTGTGLGGYTF,TGTGCCAGCAGCTCAACCGGGACAGGGTTGGGTGGCTACACCTTC
TRBJ1-5,TRBV6-1,.,.,CASSEGRSGPQHF,TGTGCCAGCAGTGAAGGCAGGTCGGGGCCCCAGCATTTT
TRBJ2-1,TRBV2,.,TRBD1,CASRRQGDRGEQFF,TGTGCCAGCAGACGACAGGGGGACAGGGGTGAGCAGTTCTTC
TRBJ2-7,TRBV5-1,.,.,CASSAERSSYEQYF,TGCGCCAGCAGCGCGGAAAGGAGCTCCTACGAGCAGTACTTC
TRBJ2-3,TRBV6-4,.,.,CASSDSAGSSTDTQYF,TGTGCCAGCAGTGACTCGGCCGGGTCTAGCACAGATACGCAGTATTTT
TRBJ1-5,TRBV6-1,few,TRBD1,CASRGPTGQSAPQHF,TGTGCCAGCAGGGGACCGACAGGGCAATCGGCCCCCCAGCATTTT
TRBJ2-3,TRBV2,.,.,CASSEPDTQYF,TGTGCCAGCAGTGAACCGGATACGCAGTATTTT
TRBJ2-3,TRBV5-4,.,TRBD1,CASSLATPRGDTQYF,TGTGCCAGCAGCTTGGCTACACCCAGGGGGGATACGCAGTATTTT
TRBJ1-3,TRBV2,.,TRBD1,CASSAAQGPSGNTIYF,TGTGCCAGCAGTGCCGCACAGGGGCCCTCTGGAAACACCATATATTTT